Below, 16 T cell receptor beta chains from the same sample are listed, as sequenced in a study of CD8 T cells in ankylosing spondylitis. In TCRdb, the 5' RACE reads were re-called with MiXCR into one record per CDR3 protein. The sample has around 120,000 distinct CDR3 sequences, roughly 9% seen once; the top ten hold 3% to 4%. The source material was blood, either unsorted or a sorted T cell fraction (not recorded which). These receptors came from a male donor with ankylosing spondylitis or in good health (not recorded which).

The sample holds many counts of this clonotype. V and J are TRBV5-1 and TRBJ2-7; 8 bases match TRBD2. The CDR3 consists of 15 residues. V trimming: 2 bases; J trimming: 0 bases; junction bases outside the gene matches: 4. Germline V lookup: CDR1 SGHRS, CDR2 YFSETQ. In DNA, the CDR3 is TGCGCCAGCAGCTTTTTTAGCGGGAACTCCTACGAGCAGTACTTC. Translated: CASSFFSGNSYEQYF.

The V call is TRBV6-6, the J call TRBJ2-2, with D hard to call. The CDR3 is 13 residues long. The germline V and J ends were trimmed by 2 bases and 6 bases, with 7 bases remaining between them. In germline, CDR1 is MNHNY, CDR2 SVGAGI (reference sequence). CDR3 coding DNA: TGTGCCAGCAGTTACGCTGAGGCCGGGGAGCTGTTTTTT. Protein sequence: CASSYAEAGELFF.

This clonotype was counted at least ten times. CDR3 in amino acids: CASSPDRGPPGELFF. CDR3 DNA sequence: TGTGCCAGCAGCCCCGACAGGGGTCCACCCGGGGAGCTGTTTTTT. The rearrangement links TRBV7-3 to TRBJ2-2; the match to TRBD1 covers 8 bases. Per germline, CDR1 SGHTA and CDR2 FQGTGA. This CDR3 is 15 amino acids long. Unmatched junction bases numbered 8, after V lost 5 bases and J lost 6 bases.

This chain connects TRBV7-2 to TRBJ2-3; TRBD1 agrees at 12 bases. The V gene end was trimmed by 3 bases and the J gene end by 8 bases; junction bases not matched to a gene: 6. Looked up from germline, CDR1 is SGHTA and CDR2 is FQGNSA. The CDR3 sequence is 15 residues long. CDR3 sequence (DNA): TGTGCCAGCAGCTTTCTCGGGACAGGGGGCAGTACGCAGTATTTT. It specifies CASSFLGTGGSTQYF.

The chain employs TRBV7-2 and TRBJ1-4; 7 bases agree with TRBD1. The CDR3 runs to 16 residues. Trimming removed 5 bases from V and 4 bases from J; junction bases left unmatched: 10. Germline-derived CDR1 and CDR2 are SGHTA and FQGNSA. The CDR3 reads CASSEPGGQINEKLFF. Written as DNA, the CDR3 is TGTGCCAGCAGCGAACCAGGGGGACAGATTAATGAAAAACTGTTTTTT.

To note about this clonotype: Given a much more abundant clone one base away, this may be a read error. The chain combines TRBV24-1 with TRBJ2-6; D call uncertain. The length of the CDR3 is 16 residues. The ends were cut back, 1 base at V and 0 bases at J, with 6 bases in the middle. Germline-derived CDR1 and CDR2 are KGHDR and SFDVKD. In nucleotides, the CDR3 is TGTGCCACCAGTGATTTATGGGACTCTGGGGCCAACGTCCTGACTTTC. Its translation is CATSDLWDSGANVLTF.

This clonotype was found many times. This chain joins TRBV6-4 and TRBJ2-3; the match to TRBD2 covers 13 bases. J lost 2 bases, V lost 6 bases, and 5 bases had no gene match. Germline CDR1 and CDR2: MRHNA and SNTAGT. CDR3 length equals 16 residues. CDR3 nucleotides: TGTGCCAGCAGCCGGACTAGCGGGAGCTCCACAGATACGCAGTATTTT. Translation gives CASSRTSGSSTDTQYF.

This clonotype showed up many times. This chain joins TRBV18 and TRBJ2-7; D unclear. V dropped 1 base and J dropped 2 bases, with 9 bases sitting between them. CDR1 and CDR2 (germline): KGHSH, LQKENI. The CDR3 extends over 14 amino acids. CDR3 region: CASSPRTQTYEQYF. The CDR3, as DNA: TGTGCCAGCTCACCACGGACCCAAACCTACGAGCAGTACTTC.

The V call is TRBV11-2, the J call TRBJ2-7; the D is unclear. Trimming removed 3 bases from V and 5 bases from J, with 5 bases in between. Germline assignment: CDR1 SGHAT and CDR2 FQNNGV. The CDR3 length is 11 residues. As DNA, the CDR3 is TGTGCCAGCAGCTTTGCCGACGAGCAGTACTTC. Its protein product is CASSFADEQYF.

The chain recombines TRBV12-3 or TRBV12-4 with TRBJ2-4; 13 nucleotides line up with TRBD2. CDR3 length equals 22 residues. The V gene end was trimmed by 1 base and the J gene end by 3 bases; junction bases not matched to a gene: 18. In DNA form, the CDR3 reads TGTGCCAGCAGTTTAGACCTCAAAGGCTTGGGGACTAGCGGGATAGGCAAAAACATTCAGTACTTC. Translated, it gives CASSLDLKGLGTSGIGKNIQYF.

This clonotype was recorded many times. The J gene is TRBJ2-5, the V gene TRBV20-1, with 13 positions matching TRBD2. Germline V gene lookup returns CDR1 DFQATT and CDR2 SNEGSKA (reference sequence). This CDR3 has 15 amino acids. V was clipped by 6 bases and J by 5 bases; unmatched bases: 9. The CDR3, as DNA: TGCAGTGCCTTACTAGCGGGAGGGCAGGTTGAGACCCAGTACTTC. This gives the protein CSALLAGGQVETQYF.

This clonotype was counted at least ten times. The chain is built from TRBV5-1 and TRBJ2-5; 7 nucleotides match TRBD2. The germline CDR1 and CDR2 sequences are SGHRS and YFSETQ. V lost 0 bases to trimming and J lost 2 bases; unmatched junction nucleotides: 7. The length of the CDR3 is 16 residues. CDR3 residues: CASSLAASGKQETQYF. The CDR3 nucleotides are TGCGCCAGCAGCTTGGCTGCTAGCGGAAAACAAGAGACCCAGTACTTC.

The sample holds many counts of this clonotype. The V call is TRBV7-3, the J call TRBJ2-5; tentative D call: TRBD1 (5 bases). The CDR3 runs 13 residues. Per germline, CDR1 SGHTA and CDR2 FQGTGA. Trimming shortened V by 6 bases and J by 5 bases, and 13 bases separated the two germline ends. The CDR3 DNA reads TGTGCCAGCAGTCGTCAGGGCTCGGAGACCCAGTACTTC. This encodes CASSRQGSETQYF. The full variable domain, rest sourced from reference TRBV7-3 and TRBJ2-5, is GAGVSQTPSNKVTEKGKYVELRCDPISGHTALYWYRQSLGQGPEFLIYFQGTGAADDSGLPNDRFFAVRPEGSVSTLKIQRTERGDSAVYLCASSRQGSETQYFGPGTRLLVL.

Concerning this clonotype itself: This may come from a read error, since a much larger clone is one base off. This chain links TRBV6-2 or TRBV6-3 with TRBJ2-1, with 13 nucleotides matching TRBD2. Germline V CDR1 and CDR2: MNHEY, SVGEGT. The CDR3 is 17 amino acids. The chain's CDR3 is CASSLGLAGVSYNQQFF. The CDR3 DNA sequence: TGTGCCAGCAGCCTAGGACTAGCGGGAGTCTCCTACAATCAGCAGTTCTTC.

This sequence joins TRBV6-2 or TRBV6-3 and TRBJ2-1; TRBD2 might be the D (6 bases). The CDR3 contains 15 residues. Trimming took 2 bases from V and 5 from J, leaving 13 bases between them. Germline CDR1 MNHEY, CDR2 SVGEGT. In nucleotides, the CDR3 is TGTGCCAGCAGTTACCTAGGACTACCCAACAATGAGCAGTTCTTC. This gives the protein CASSYLGLPNNEQFF.

The rearrangement uses TRBV29-1 and TRBJ2-3; 8 nucleotides agree with TRBD2. The CDR3 is 14 residues long. Germline V gene data show CDR1 as SQVTM and CDR2 as ANQGSEA. Trimming cost V 8 bases and J 5 bases; bases outside gene matches: 12. CDR3 residues: CSYTGLGSGDTQYF. Written as DNA, the CDR3 is TGCAGCTACACGGGACTAGGATCTGGAGATACGCAGTATTTT.